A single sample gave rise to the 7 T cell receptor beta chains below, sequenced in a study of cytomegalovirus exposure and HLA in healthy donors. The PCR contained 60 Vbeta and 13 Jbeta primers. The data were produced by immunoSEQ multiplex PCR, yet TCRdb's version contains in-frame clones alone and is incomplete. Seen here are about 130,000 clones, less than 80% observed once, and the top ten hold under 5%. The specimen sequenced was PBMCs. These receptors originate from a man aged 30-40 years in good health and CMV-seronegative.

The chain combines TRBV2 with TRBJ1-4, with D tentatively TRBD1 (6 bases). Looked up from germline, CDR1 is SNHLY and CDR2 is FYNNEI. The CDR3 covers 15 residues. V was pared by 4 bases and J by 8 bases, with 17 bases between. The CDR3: CASSAGTSVLEKLFF. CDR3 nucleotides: TGTGCCAGCAGTGCCGGGACATCGGTGTTAGAAAAACTGTTTTTT.

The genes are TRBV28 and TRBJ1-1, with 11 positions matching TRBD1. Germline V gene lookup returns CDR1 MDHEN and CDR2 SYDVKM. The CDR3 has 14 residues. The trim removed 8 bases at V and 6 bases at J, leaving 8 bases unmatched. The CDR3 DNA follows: TGTGCCAGCGGGACAGGGGGAGTTGGGCCTGAAGCTTTCTTT. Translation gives CASGTGGVGPEAFF.

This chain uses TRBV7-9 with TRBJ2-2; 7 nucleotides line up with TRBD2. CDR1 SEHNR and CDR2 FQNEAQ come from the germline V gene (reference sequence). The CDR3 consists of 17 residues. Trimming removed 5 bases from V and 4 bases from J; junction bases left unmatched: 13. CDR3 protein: CASSRLEAGPLTGELFF. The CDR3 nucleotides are TGTGCCAGCAGCCGCCTCGAAGCGGGGCCTCTCACCGGGGAGCTGTTTTTT.

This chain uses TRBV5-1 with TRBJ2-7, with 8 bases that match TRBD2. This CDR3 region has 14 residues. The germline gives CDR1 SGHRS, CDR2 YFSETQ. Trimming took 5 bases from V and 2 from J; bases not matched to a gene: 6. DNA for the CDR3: TGCGCCAGCAGTAGTTCTAGCGGGCCCTACGAGCAGTACTTC. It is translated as CASSSSSGPYEQYF. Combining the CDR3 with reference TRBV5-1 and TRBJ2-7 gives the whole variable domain KAGVTQTPRYLIKTRGQQVTLSCSPISGHRSVSWYQQTPGQGLQFLFEYFSETQRNKGNFPGRFSGRQFSNSRSEMNVSTLELGDSALYLCASSSSSGPYEQYFGPGTRLTVT.

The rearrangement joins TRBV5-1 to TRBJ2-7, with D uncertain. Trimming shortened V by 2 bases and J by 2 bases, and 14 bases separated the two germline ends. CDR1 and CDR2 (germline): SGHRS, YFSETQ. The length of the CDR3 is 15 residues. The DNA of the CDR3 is TGCGCCAGCAGCTTCCGCTTTGGGCAGACCTACGAGCAGTACTTC. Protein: CASSFRFGQTYEQYF.

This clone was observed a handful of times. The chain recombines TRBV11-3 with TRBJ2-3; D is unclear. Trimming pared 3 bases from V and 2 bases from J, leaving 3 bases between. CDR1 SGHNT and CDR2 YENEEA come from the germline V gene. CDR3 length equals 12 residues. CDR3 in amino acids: CASSFHTDTQYF. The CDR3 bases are TGTGCCAGCAGCTTCCACACAGATACGCAGTATTTT. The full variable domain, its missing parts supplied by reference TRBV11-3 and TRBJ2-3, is EAGVVQSPRYKIIEKKQPVAFWCNPISGHNTLYWYLQNLGQGPELLIRYENEEAVDDSQLPKDRFSAERLKGVDSTLKIQPAELGDSAVYLCASSFHTDTQYFGPGTRLTVL.

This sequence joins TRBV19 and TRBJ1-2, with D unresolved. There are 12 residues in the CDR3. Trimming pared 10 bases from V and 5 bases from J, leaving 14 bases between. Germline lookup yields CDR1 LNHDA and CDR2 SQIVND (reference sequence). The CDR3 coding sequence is TGTGCCACTACAGACATGCCTTATGGCTACACCTTC. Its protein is CATTDMPYGYTF. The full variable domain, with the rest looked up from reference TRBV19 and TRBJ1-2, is DGGITQSPKYLFRKEGQNVTLSCEQNLNHDAMYWYRQDPGQGLRLIYYSQIVNDFQKGDIAEGYSVSREKKESFPLTVTSAQKNPTAFYLCATTDMPYGYTFGSGTRLTVV.